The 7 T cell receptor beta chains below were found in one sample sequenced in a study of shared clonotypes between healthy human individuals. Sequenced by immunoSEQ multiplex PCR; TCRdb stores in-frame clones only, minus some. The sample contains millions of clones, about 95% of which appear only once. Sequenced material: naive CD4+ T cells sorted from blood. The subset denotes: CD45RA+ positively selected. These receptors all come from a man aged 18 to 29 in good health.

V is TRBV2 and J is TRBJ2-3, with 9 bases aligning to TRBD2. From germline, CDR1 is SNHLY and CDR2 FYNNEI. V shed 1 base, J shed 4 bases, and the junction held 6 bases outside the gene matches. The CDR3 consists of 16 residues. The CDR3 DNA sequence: TGTGCCAGCAGTGAAGGATTAGCGGGAGTACCAGATACGCAGTATTTT. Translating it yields CASSEGLAGVPDTQYF.

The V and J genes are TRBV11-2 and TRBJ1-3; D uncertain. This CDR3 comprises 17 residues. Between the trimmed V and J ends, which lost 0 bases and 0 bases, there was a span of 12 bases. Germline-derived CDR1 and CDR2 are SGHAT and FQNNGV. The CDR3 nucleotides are TGTGCCAGCAGCTTAGATCTCATGTTCTACTCTGGAAACACCATATATTTT. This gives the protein CASSLDLMFYSGNTIYF.

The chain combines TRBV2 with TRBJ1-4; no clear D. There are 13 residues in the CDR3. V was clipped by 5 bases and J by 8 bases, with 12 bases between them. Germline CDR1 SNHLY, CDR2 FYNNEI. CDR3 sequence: CASSRTAWEKLFF. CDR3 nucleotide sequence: TGTGCCAGCAGTCGGACGGCGTGGGAAAAACTGTTTTTT.

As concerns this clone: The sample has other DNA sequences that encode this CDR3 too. CDR3 sequence: CAWSERRETQYF. The CDR3 DNA follows: TGTGCCTGGAGTGAACGGAGAGAGACCCAGTACTTC. The V call is TRBV30, the J call TRBJ2-5; no definite D call. This CDR3 has 12 residues. Trimming took off 1 base at V and 4 bases at J, with 7 bases between the two ends. Per germline, CDR1 GTSNPN and CDR2 SVGIG (reference sequence).

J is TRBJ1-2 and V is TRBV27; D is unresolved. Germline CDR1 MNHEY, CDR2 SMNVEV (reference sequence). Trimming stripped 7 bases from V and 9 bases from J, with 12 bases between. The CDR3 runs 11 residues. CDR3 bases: TGTGCCAGCAATGGGTTTGATAGCTACACCTTC. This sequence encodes CASNGFDSYTF.

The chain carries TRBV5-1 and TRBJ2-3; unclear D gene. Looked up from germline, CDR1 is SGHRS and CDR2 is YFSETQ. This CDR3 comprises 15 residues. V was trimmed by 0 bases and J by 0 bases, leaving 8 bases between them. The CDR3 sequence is CASSLVGVSTDTQYF. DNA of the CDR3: TGCGCCAGCAGCTTGGTTGGGGTTAGCACAGATACGCAGTATTTT.

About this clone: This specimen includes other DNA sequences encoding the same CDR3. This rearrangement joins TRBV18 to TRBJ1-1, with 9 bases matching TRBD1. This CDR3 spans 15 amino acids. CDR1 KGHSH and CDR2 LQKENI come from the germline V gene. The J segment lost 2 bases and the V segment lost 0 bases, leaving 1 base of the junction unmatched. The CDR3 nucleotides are TGTGCCAGCTCACCACCGACAGGGGGTAACACTGAAGCTTTCTTT. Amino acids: CASSPPTGGNTEAFF.